This T cell receptor beta chain was captured by sequencing in a study of cytomegalovirus exposure and HLA in healthy donors. Study overall: Among the 400 or so donors who were genotyped, roughly 76% fell in the genetic ancestry cluster that is associated with self-reported Caucasian donors.

Germline V gene data show CDR1 as MNHEY and CDR2 as SMNVEV (reference sequence). Germline trimming cut 4 bases from V and 4 bases from J; bases unmatched to any gene: 6. The CDR3 sequence is 15 residues long. A note on this clone: Its specificity is unknown.

Findings and caveats of the study: DRB1 showed the most TCR associations and HLA-C the fewest in a later analysis, as rates varied by HLA locus.

Amplification used 60 Vbeta primers and 13 Jbeta primers. Profiling relied on immunoSEQ multiplex PCR, and the TCRdb table lists in-frame clones only, not all of them. The profile shows fewer than 200,000 clones, 87% of them singletons. Material: PBMCs. The chain links TRBV27 to TRBJ2-1; TRBD2 matches at 8 bases. This receptor was obtained from a boy aged 2 to 9 in good health and CMV-seronegative. The CDR3 region is CASSSGGGSYNEQFF. The CDR3 nucleotides read TGTGCCAGCAGTTCAGGCGGGGGGTCGTACAATGAGCAGTTCTTC.